This is a list of T cell receptor beta chains from one sample in a study of T cell changes during pregnancy in multiple sclerosis. Only in-frame clones appear in the TCRdb table, and some are missing; sequencing was by immunoSEQ multiplex PCR. The profile covers under 2,500 clones, with around four fifths appearing a single time and under 50% taken by the ten largest. The sequenced material came from CD4+ T cells from PBMCs (not recorded whether the cells were cultured). The source of these receptors is a female patient with multiple sclerosis, enrolled in a pregnancy study. Some clones in this sample may be carry-over from other donors' samples. CDR3s include the opening cysteine and the closing phenylalanine or tryptophan. D genes are given only for firm matches. Expanded clones get a size class; other rows say once, few or many, or leave the size out.

j_gene	len	d_gene	v_gene	abundance	CDR3aa	CDR3nt
TRBJ2-7	13	-	TRBV7-2	-	CASSLEGFYEQYF	TGTGCCAGCAGCTTGGAGGGATTCTACGAGCAGTACTTC
TRBJ1-2	14	TRBD1	TRBV2	-	CASTDRGPGYGYTF	TGTGCCAGCACAGACAGGGGCCCCGGCTATGGCTACACCTTC
TRBJ1-1	10	-	TRBV2	-	CASGGTEAFF	TGTGCCAGCGGGGGGACTGAAGCTTTCTTT
TRBJ2-5	14	-	TRBV6-6	-	CASARQALQETQYF	TGTGCCAGCGCGAGACAGGCTCTCCAAGAGACCCAGTACTTC
TRBJ1-1	13	TRBD1	TRBV10-1	-	CASSETGDPEAFF	TGCGCCAGCAGTGAAACAGGGGACCCTGAAGCTTTCTTT
TRBJ1-2	13	-	TRBV16	-	CASSQSARYGYTF	TGTGCCAGCAGCCAATCCGCGCGCTATGGCTACACCTTC
TRBJ2-2	15	TRBD2	TRBV11-2	-	CASSPRSGSTGELFF	TGTGCCAGCAGCCCTCGTAGCGGGAGTACCGGGGAGCTGTTTTTT
TRBJ2-3	18	TRBD2	TRBV5-1	large	CASSLGNSGRGWADTQYF	TGCGCCAGCAGCTTGGGTAATAGCGGGAGAGGCTGGGCGGATACGCAGTATTTT
TRBJ1-5	15	-	TRBV6-9	-	CASKTTHDSNQPQHF	TGTGCCAGCAAAACCACACACGATAGCAATCAGCCCCAGCATTTT
TRBJ2-2	17	TRBD2	TRBV5-1	-	CASSLFSAGANTGELFF	TGCGCCAGCAGCTTGTTCTCCGCGGGGGCGAACACCGGGGAGCTGTTTTTT
TRBJ1-5	15	TRBD1	TRBV7-9	-	CASSLSGGSNQPQHF	TGTGCCAGCAGCTTATCAGGGGGTAGCAATCAGCCCCAGCATTTT
TRBJ2-7	12	-	TRBV7-2	-	CASSPTPGEQYF	TGTGCCAGCAGTCCGACCCCAGGCGAGCAGTACTTC
TRBJ2-5	15	TRBD2	TRBV4-1	large	CASSLGWREVETQYF	TGCGCCAGCAGCCTCGGTTGGCGGGAGGTTGAGACCCAGTACTTC
TRBJ2-2	14	-	TRBV7-2	-	CASSLGGVGGELFF	TGTGCCAGCAGCTTAGGTGGGGTGGGCGGGGAGCTGTTTTTT
TRBJ1-4	15	-	TRBV6-1	-	CASSEADGGGEKLFF	TGTGCCAGCAGTGAAGCGGACGGGGGGGGCGAAAAACTGTTTTTT
TRBJ1-1	11	TRBD1	TRBV29-1	once	CSVYGQGAAFF	TGCAGCGTATATGGACAGGGAGCAGCTTTCTTT
TRBJ2-1	18	TRBD1	TRBV11-3	-	CASSLPKAGTGESDEQFF	TGTGCCAGCAGCTTACCGAAAGCCGGGACAGGGGAATCAGATGAGCAGTTCTTC
TRBJ2-1	15	TRBD2	TRBV6-1	-	CASNSMDFGGFEQFF	TGTGCCAGCAACTCCATGGACTTCGGGGGGTTTGAGCAGTTCTTC
TRBJ1-1	13	-	TRBV27	once	CASSLGTGEEAFF	TGTGCCAGCAGTTTAGGAACAGGCGAAGAGGCTTTCTTT
TRBJ2-7	15	-	TRBV4-1	medium-sized	CASSQPWRESYEQYF	TGCGCCAGCAGCCAGCCTTGGAGAGAATCCTACGAGCAGTACTTC
TRBJ1-1	13	-	TRBV2	-	CASSEEGGTEAFF	TGTGCCAGCAGTGAAGAGGGGGGCACTGAAGCTTTCTTT
TRBJ2-7	17	-	TRBV11-2	-	CASSRRNNQDRTYEQYF	TGTGCCAGCAGCCGACGAAACAACCAGGACAGAACATACGAGCAGTACTTC
TRBJ1-4	14	-	TRBV18	-	CASSPRAINEKLFF	TGTGCCAGCTCACCACGGGCTATTAATGAAAAACTGTTTTTT
TRBJ2-3	16	-	TRBV5-6	-	CASILEGQGWGNTQYF	TGTGCCAGCATCCTAGAGGGGCAGGGATGGGGAAATACGCAGTATTTT
TRBJ2-7	13	-	TRBV5-4	-	CASSLAWGLAQYF	TGTGCCAGCAGCTTGGCTTGGGGCCTTGCGCAGTACTTC
TRBJ2-3	16	TRBD2	TRBV2	-	CASSETGGGGADTQYF	TGTGCCAGCAGTGAGACAGGAGGCGGGGGGGCAGATACGCAGTATTTT